This T cell receptor beta chain was documented in a study of T cell responses to AZD1222 COVID-19 vaccine. The data were produced by immunoSEQ multiplex PCR, yet TCRdb's version contains in-frame clones alone and is incomplete. The sample has roughly 120,000 clones, over 85% seen once. The length of the CDR3 is 14 residues. V shed 7 bases and J 3 bases; nucleotides not matched to a gene: 7. The germline CDR1 and CDR2 sequences are MNHEY and SVGAGI. The source material was peripheral blood, sampled on day 0 of AZD1222 vaccination. This TCR derives from an adult in good health. The chain employs TRBV6-5 and TRBJ2-7; 9 positions match TRBD1. Here the CDR3 DNA reads TGTGCCAGCACCCCGGACAGGGGATACTACGAGCAGTACTTC. It codes for CASTPDRGYYEQYF.